These 24 T cell receptor beta chains share one sample of origin, sequenced in a study of T-cell reconstitution after alpha-beta-depleted transplantation in children. Unique molecular identifiers were built into the TCRbeta library. TCRdb re-called the PCR reads through MiXCR, storing one row per CDR3 protein. This sample carries some 200,000 distinct CDR3 sequences, about a tenth of them seen once, and the ten largest clones take around 6.2%. The sample here was PBMCs from the stem cell graft donor, taken from the stem cell graft. The receptor set was obtained from a human donor who donated a stem cell graft to a child with acute lymphoblastic leukemia.

This clonotype was seen only a few times. The chain is built from TRBV19 and TRBJ2-7, with TRBD1 matching 10 bases. The CDR3 loop spans 14 amino acids. The germline gives CDR1 LNHDA, CDR2 SQIVND (reference sequence). Trimming cost V 6 bases and J 6 bases; bases outside gene matches: 8. CDR3: CASRPGTGVLEQYF. DNA of the CDR3: TGTGCCAGTAGACCCGGGACAGGGGTTCTCGAGCAGTACTTC.

The chain combines TRBV3-1 with TRBJ1-2; TRBD1 matches at 7 bases. Per germline, CDR1 LGHDT and CDR2 YNNKEL (reference sequence). J lost 8 bases, V lost 0 bases, and 9 bases had no gene match. The CDR3 runs to 15 residues. DNA of the CDR3: TGTGCCAGCAGCCAAGATCCTGAGGGGGCAGCGGGCTACACCTTC. It translates to CASSQDPEGAAGYTF.

This chain uses TRBV30 with TRBJ2-7, with no clear D. The CDR3 totals 13 residues. The germline CDR1 and CDR2 sequences are GTSNPN and SVGIG (reference sequence). The V and J ends lost 4 bases and 0 bases respectively, with 10 bases between them. The chain's CDR3 is CAWKPDHSYEQYF. CDR3 in DNA: TGTGCCTGGAAGCCTGACCACTCCTACGAGCAGTACTTC. Looking up the rest from reference TRBV30 and TRBJ2-7 gives the full variable domain: SQTIHQWPATLVQPVGSPLSLECTVEGTSNPNLYWYRQAAGRGLQLLFYSVGIGQISSEVPQNLSASRPQDRQFILSSKKLLLSDSGFYLCAWKPDHSYEQYFGPGTRLTVT.

The table lists this clonotype with a few counts. This rearrangement joins TRBV23-1 to TRBJ2-4; D is unclear. TRBV23-1 is an ORF, with its function uncertain. The CDR3 loop spans 17 amino acids. Trimming removed 0 bases from V and 5 bases from J, with 17 bases in between. CDR3 sequence (DNA): TGCGCCAGCAGTCAATCTCCACCTACAGACTTACAAAACATTCAGTACTTC. Protein: CASSQSPPTDLQNIQYF.

This clonotype was counted at least ten times. This sequence joins TRBV29-1 and TRBJ2-5; weak D call: TRBD2 (6 bases). Per germline, CDR1 SQVTM and CDR2 ANQGSEA. The CDR3 has 13 residues. V gave up 6 bases and J gave up 6 bases, with 17 bases separating them. The CDR3 sequence is CSVPDSGGQTQYF. DNA of the CDR3: TGCAGCGTGCCTGATAGCGGAGGACAGACCCAGTACTTC.

This sequence joins TRBV3-1 and TRBJ2-7, with TRBD2 matching over 7 bases. Germline V gene data show CDR1 as LGHDT and CDR2 as YNNKEL (reference sequence). Unmatched junction bases numbered 12, after V lost 4 bases and J lost 0 bases. The CDR3 has 17 residues. CDR3 loop: CASSPSWGGVNSYEQYF. CDR3 DNA: TGTGCCAGCAGCCCATCGTGGGGGGGGGTAAACTCCTACGAGCAGTACTTC.

There are many counts of this clonotype. CDR3 sequence (DNA): TGCAGCGTGAAGACAGGCTACGAGCAGTACTTC. Its protein is CSVKTGYEQYF. The chain recombines TRBV29-1 with TRBJ2-7, with D perhaps TRBD1 (6 bases). V lost 6 bases and J 3 bases, leaving 9 bases between the germline ends. The CDR3 runs 11 residues. CDR1 and CDR2 from the germline V gene are SQVTM and ANQGSEA.

Regarding this clonotype: This clone may be a read error of a much larger clone one base away. The chain couples TRBV29-1 to TRBJ1-4; D gene uncertain. This CDR3 has 14 residues. Germline CDR1 reads SQVTM; CDR2 reads ANQGSEA. The V end was cut by 6 bases, the J end by 7 bases, with 18 bases between. The CDR3 DNA follows: TGCAGCGTCAACCTACTAGACTGCGGTGAAAAACTGTTTTTT. Amino acid sequence: CSVNLLDCGEKLFF.

This clonotype was found many times. This chain links TRBV20-1 with TRBJ1-2, with no clear D. From germline, CDR1 is DFQATT and CDR2 SNEGSKA (reference sequence). V lost 6 bases to trimming and J lost 7 bases, with 24 bases between them. CDR3 length: 15 residues. CDR3 residues: CSANARIRRRVGYTF. The CDR3, as DNA: TGCAGTGCCAACGCCCGTATCCGAAGGAGGGTTGGCTACACCTTC.

This clonotype was detected many times. The chain recombines TRBV19 with TRBJ2-7; 7 bases match TRBD1. CDR1 LNHDA and CDR2 SQIVND come from the germline V gene (reference sequence). Trimming took 3 bases from V and 5 from J; bases not matched to a gene: 10. The CDR3 consists of 15 residues. CDR3 sequence: CASSIPSVRGNEQYF. The CDR3 DNA is TGTGCCAGTAGTATCCCTTCAGTCAGGGGGAACGAGCAGTACTTC.

J is TRBJ1-2 and V is TRBV9; tentative D call: TRBD1 (5 bases). Deletions cut 0 bases from V and 5 bases from J, with 14 bases between. The CDR3 covers 15 residues. Germline V gives CDR1 SGDLS, CDR2 YYNGEE. CDR3 loop: CASSVVLRGDYGYTF. The CDR3, as DNA: TGTGCCAGCAGCGTAGTTTTGAGGGGAGATTATGGCTACACCTTC.

This clonotype was seen only a few times. The rearrangement links TRBV28 to TRBJ1-6; D is uncertain. The germline V and J ends were trimmed by 7 bases and 2 bases, with 6 bases remaining between them. This CDR3 contains 13 residues. Germline CDR1 is MDHEN and CDR2 is SYDVKM. CDR3 sequence: CASKEAYNSPLHF. The CDR3 DNA reads TGTGCCAGCAAAGAGGCCTATAATTCACCCCTCCACTTT.

This clonotype was detected many times. This chain uses TRBV15 with TRBJ2-2; D is unclear. Trimming left V 1 base short and J 2 bases short, with 5 bases between. The CDR3 length is 14 residues. Germline V gene data show CDR1 as LNHNV and CDR2 as YYDKDF (reference sequence). The CDR3 loop reads CATSRGVNTGELFF. The CDR3 DNA reads TGTGCCACCAGCAGAGGTGTTAACACCGGGGAGCTGTTTTTT.

This clonotype showed up many times. The J gene is TRBJ2-2, the V gene TRBV18; tentatively, D is TRBD2 (6 bases). The CDR3 is 13 amino acids. Germline V CDR1 and CDR2: KGHSH, LQKENI. Trimming left V 2 bases short and J 5 bases short, with 6 bases between. As DNA, the CDR3 is TGTGCCAGCTCACCAGCGGGGACCGGGGAGCTGTTTTTT. Protein product: CASSPAGTGELFF.

This clonotype was counted between two and nine times. The rearrangement links TRBV12-3 or TRBV12-4 to TRBJ1-2; no reliable D call. Trimming cost V 3 bases and J 6 bases, with 11 bases left between them. This CDR3 is built from 13 residues. The CDR3 nucleotides read TGTGCCAGCAGTTTGGGAACAGCCCATGGCTACACCTTC. The encoded protein is CASSLGTAHGYTF.

This clonotype occurred a few times. J is TRBJ2-6 and V is TRBV12-3 or TRBV12-4; TRBD1 aligns across 11 bases. V was pared by 7 bases and J by 4 bases, with 9 bases of the junction left unmatched. CDR3 length: 17 amino acids. DNA of the CDR3: TGTGCCAGCACCTGGAGGACAGGGGGCACCGGGGCCAACGTCCTGACTTTC. Translation: CASTWRTGGTGANVLTF.

This clonotype has ten or more counts. V is TRBV29-1 and J is TRBJ2-1; D unclear. Trimming shortened V by 4 bases and J by 6 bases, and 7 bases separated the two germline ends. Germline CDR1 and CDR2: SQVTM and ANQGSEA. This CDR3 comprises 11 residues. Written as DNA, the CDR3 is TGCAGCGTTGGGGCCAGCAATGAGCAGTTCTTC. It is translated as CSVGASNEQFF.

This clonotype came up many times. The chain recombines TRBV12-3 or TRBV12-4 with TRBJ2-3; the match to TRBD1 covers 7 bases. This CDR3 is 15 amino acids long. The J segment lost 3 bases and the V segment lost 3 bases, leaving 6 bases of the junction unmatched. The CDR3 reads CASSFQGDRTDTQYF. Here the CDR3 DNA reads TGTGCCAGCAGTTTTCAGGGGGATCGGACAGATACGCAGTATTTT.

The rearrangement uses TRBV7-6 and TRBJ2-1, with D perhaps matching TRBD1 (5 bases). Trimming pared 5 bases from V and 1 base from J, leaving 15 bases between. CDR1 and CDR2 (germline): SGHVS, FNYEAQ. The CDR3 contains 16 residues. CDR3 nucleotide sequence: TGTGCCAGCAGCCCAACCAGGGTAGGATCCTACAATGAGCAGTTCTTC. Amino acid sequence: CASSPTRVGSYNEQFF. The entire variable domain, with the rest obtained from reference TRBV7-6 and TRBJ2-1, is as follows: GAGVSQSPRYKVTKRGQDVALRCDPISGHVSLYWYRQALGQGPEFLTYFNYEAQQDKSGLPNDRFSAERPEGSISTLTIQRTEQRDSAMYRCASSPTRVGSYNEQFFGPGTRLTVL.

The J gene is TRBJ2-7, the V gene TRBV7-9; no clear D. V was shortened by 9 bases and J by 0 bases, with 12 bases between the two germline ends. Germline-derived CDR1 and CDR2 are SEHNR and FQNEAQ (reference sequence). The CDR3 has 13 amino acids. CDR3 DNA sequence: TGTGCCAGTGAAAAGGACCCCTCCTACGAGCAGTACTTC. Its translation is CASEKDPSYEQYF.

This clonotype was seen a handful of times. CDR3 nucleotide sequence: TGTGCCATCTTCGCGAACAATGAGCAGTTCTTC. Translating it yields CAIFANNEQFF. The V and J genes are TRBV10-3 and TRBJ2-1; D is ambiguous. CDR1 and CDR2 (germline): ENHRY, SYGVKD. Trimming pared 8 bases from V and 5 bases from J, leaving 7 bases between. The CDR3 is 11 residues long.

Ten or more counts support this clonotype. The chain has TRBV7-9 and TRBJ2-7, with D unclear. Germline CDR1 SEHNR, CDR2 FQNEAQ (reference sequence). Trimming removed 5 bases from V and 0 bases from J, with 14 bases in between. The CDR3 length is 15 residues. The CDR3: CASSELELSSYEQYF. The CDR3 DNA follows: TGTGCCAGCAGCGAGCTGGAGTTGAGCTCCTACGAGCAGTACTTC.

This clonotype was observed many times. The CDR3 nucleotides are TGCAGTGCTAGATCACAGTCAAACACCGGGGAGCTGTTTTTT. Amino acid sequence: CSARSQSNTGELFF. The rearrangement uses TRBV20-1 and TRBJ2-2, with D unresolved. CDR1 is DFQATT, CDR2 SNEGSKA, per germline (reference sequence). The CDR3 loop spans 14 amino acids. V was clipped by 2 bases and J by 2 bases, with 9 bases between them.

The chain is built from TRBV18 and TRBJ2-7; D is unresolved. The length of the CDR3 is 16 residues. The germline V and J ends were trimmed by 3 bases and 3 bases, with 18 bases remaining between them. CDR1 is KGHSH, CDR2 LQKENI, per germline. Here the CDR3 DNA reads TGTGCCAGCTCACCTGACACAAAGATTTTTGACTACGAGCAGTACTTC. It translates to CASSPDTKIFDYEQYF. Using reference TRBV18 and TRBJ2-7 for the parts outside the CDR3, the full variable domain is NAGVMQNPRHLVRRRGQEARLRCSPMKGHSHVYWYRQLPEEGLKFMVYLQKENIIDESGMPKERFSAEFPKEGPSILRIQQVVRGDSAAYFCASSPDTKIFDYEQYFGPGTRLTVT.